Listed below are T cell receptor beta chains from one sample, sequenced in a study of OX40 agonist ivuxolimab in advanced cancers. The data were produced by immunoSEQ multiplex PCR, yet TCRdb's version contains in-frame clones alone and is incomplete. The table records roughly 65,000 clones, around four fifths of them present only once. The material sequenced was CD4+ or CD8+ T cells sorted from blood, taken in a trial of the OX40 agonist ivuxolimab. All receptors derive from an adult with an advanced solid tumor such as melanoma, head and neck, liver or kidney cancer. Each CDR3 is given with its conserved first and last residue. The D gene is left open where the match is weak. Only part of the rows carry a size: once, few, many, or a class if the clone is expanded.

NA	TRBV7-2	TRBJ1-5	NA	TGTGCCAGCAGCCTTATGGGCAGGGAGAATCAGCCCCAGCATTTT	CASSLMGRENQPQHF
NA	TRBV2	TRBJ2-1	NA	TGTGCCAGCAGTGCGGGCTTTAATGAGCAGTTCTTC	CASSAGFNEQFF
NA	TRBV19	TRBJ1-5	TRBD1	TGTGCCACCTCAGGAGGGGGCGGTCAGCCCCAGCATTTT	CATSGGGGQPQHF
once	TRBV5-6	TRBJ2-3	NA	TGTGCCAGCAGCTTAGGGGGAGGAGGAACAGATACGCAGTATTTT	CASSLGGGGTDTQYF
NA	TRBV5-4	TRBJ2-2	TRBD2	TGTGCCAGCAGCTCACCTTGGACTAGCGGTAACACCGGGGAGCTGTTTTTT	CASSSPWTSGNTGELFF
NA	TRBV7-2	TRBJ1-5	NA	TGTGCCAGCAGAGAAGACACATATAGCAATCAGCCCCAGCATTTT	CASREDTYSNQPQHF
NA	TRBV4-1	TRBJ1-2	NA	TGCGCCAGCAGCCAAGTCGACTATGGCTACACCTTC	CASSQVDYGYTF
NA	TRBV9	TRBJ2-1	TRBD2	TGTGCCAGCAGCGTAGAGGGACTAGCGGAAAATGAGCAGTTCTTC	CASSVEGLAENEQFF
once	TRBV28	TRBJ1-2	TRBD1	TGTGCCAGCAGTTTGGGAGGGACAGGGGGCTTCAACTATGGCTACACCTTC	CASSLGGTGGFNYGYTF
NA	TRBV11-3	TRBJ2-7	TRBD1	TGTGCCAGCAGCCTACCGGGACAGGACCCTTACGAGCAGTACTTC	CASSLPGQDPYEQYF
NA	TRBV18	TRBJ2-5	TRBD2	TGTGCCAGCTCACCACGTGCGACTAGCGGCGCCACCCAGTACTTC	CASSPRATSGATQYF
NA	TRBV18	TRBJ2-2	NA	TGTGCCAGCTCACGGCCCCCCGGAGAGAACACCGGGGAGCTGTTTTTT	CASSRPPGENTGELFF
NA	TRBV5-1	TRBJ2-2	NA	TGCGCCAGCAGCTTCGGGGCCACCGGGGAGCTGTTTTTT	CASSFGATGELFF
NA	TRBV4-1	TRBJ2-1	NA	TGCGCCAGCAGCTCCGGGGTTGCCCAACGTGGGCAGTTCTTC	CASSSGVAQRGQFF
once	TRBV20-1	TRBJ1-1	NA	TGCAGTGCTATGAGAAGGGGAACAGCTTTCTTT	CSAMRRGTAFF